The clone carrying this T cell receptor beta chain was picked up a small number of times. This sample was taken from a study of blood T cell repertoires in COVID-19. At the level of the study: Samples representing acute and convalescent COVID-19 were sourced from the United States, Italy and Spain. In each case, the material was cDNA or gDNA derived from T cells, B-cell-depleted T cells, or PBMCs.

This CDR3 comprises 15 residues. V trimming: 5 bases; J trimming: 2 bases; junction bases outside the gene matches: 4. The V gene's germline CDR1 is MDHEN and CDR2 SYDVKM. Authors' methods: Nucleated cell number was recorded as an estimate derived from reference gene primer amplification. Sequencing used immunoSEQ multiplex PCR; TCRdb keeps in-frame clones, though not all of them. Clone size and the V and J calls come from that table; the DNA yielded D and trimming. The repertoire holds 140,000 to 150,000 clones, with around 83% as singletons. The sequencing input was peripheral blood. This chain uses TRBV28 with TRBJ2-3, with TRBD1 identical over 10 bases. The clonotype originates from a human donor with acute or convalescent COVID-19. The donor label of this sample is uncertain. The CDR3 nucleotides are TGTGCCAGCAGTCGGGACAGGGGATACACAGATACGCAGTATTTT. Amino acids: CASSRDRGYTDTQYF.